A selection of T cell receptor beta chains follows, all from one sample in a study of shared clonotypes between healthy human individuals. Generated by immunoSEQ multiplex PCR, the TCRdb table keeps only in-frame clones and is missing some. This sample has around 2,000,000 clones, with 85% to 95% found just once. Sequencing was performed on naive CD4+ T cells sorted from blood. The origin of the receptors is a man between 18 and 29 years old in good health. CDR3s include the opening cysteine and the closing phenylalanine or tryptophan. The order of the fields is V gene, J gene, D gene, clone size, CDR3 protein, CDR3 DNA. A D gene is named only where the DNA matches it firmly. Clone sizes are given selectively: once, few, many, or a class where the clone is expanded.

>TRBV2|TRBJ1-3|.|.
CASSLLLSGNTIYF
TGTGCCAGCAGTCTTCTACTATCTGGAAACACCATATATTTT
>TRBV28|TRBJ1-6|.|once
CASRGASGVTYNSPLHF
TGTGCCAGCAGGGGGGCGTCAGGAGTAACCTATAATTCACCCCTCCACTTT
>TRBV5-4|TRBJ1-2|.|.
CASSLRFGQPPFGYTF
TGTGCCAGCAGCTTGCGCTTCGGCCAGCCCCCATTTGGCTACACCTTC
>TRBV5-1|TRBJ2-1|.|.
CASSPDIYNEQFF
TGCGCCAGCAGCCCGGACATCTACAATGAGCAGTTCTTC
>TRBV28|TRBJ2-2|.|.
CASTNENTGELFF
TGTGCCAGCACTAACGAGAACACCGGGGAGCTGTTTTTT
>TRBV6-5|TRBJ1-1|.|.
CASSDQGTEAFF
TGTGCCAGCAGTGATCAGGGTACTGAAGCTTTCTTT
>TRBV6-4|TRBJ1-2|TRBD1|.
CASKIQGTGDYGYTF
TGTGCCAGCAAGATCCAGGGGACAGGGGACTATGGCTACACCTTC
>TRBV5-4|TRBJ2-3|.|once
CASSPNRLVRTDTQYF
TGTGCCAGCAGCCCCAATAGACTAGTCCGCACAGATACGCAGTATTTT
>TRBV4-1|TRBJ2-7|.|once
CASSQAGEYEQYF
TGCGCCAGCAGCCAAGCGGGGGAGTACGAGCAGTACTTC
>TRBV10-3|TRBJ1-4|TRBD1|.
CAISEKTGGVGEKLFF
TGTGCCATCAGTGAGAAAACAGGGGGCGTTGGTGAAAAACTGTTTTTT
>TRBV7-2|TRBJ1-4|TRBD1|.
CASSLEGQGVKLFF
TGTGCCAGCAGCTTAGAGGGACAGGGCGTAAAACTGTTTTTT
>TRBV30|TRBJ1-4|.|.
CAWSSGDTNEKLFF
TGTGCCTGGAGTTCCGGGGATACTAATGAAAAACTGTTTTTT
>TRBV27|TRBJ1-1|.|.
CASSLSAWAANTEAFF
TGTGCCAGCAGTTTATCGGCTTGGGCGGCGAACACTGAAGCTTTCTTT
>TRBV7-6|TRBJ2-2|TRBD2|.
CASSLSGRANTGELFF
TGTGCCAGCAGCCTTAGCGGGAGGGCGAACACCGGGGAGCTGTTTTTT
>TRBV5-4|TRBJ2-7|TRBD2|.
CASSLAISGRGDEQYF
TGTGCCAGCAGCTTGGCCATTAGCGGGAGAGGGGACGAGCAGTACTTC
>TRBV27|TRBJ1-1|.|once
CASSLSGTTRAEAFF
TGTGCCAGCAGTTTATCAGGGACAACTCGCGCTGAAGCTTTCTTT
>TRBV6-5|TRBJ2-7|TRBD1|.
CASSRTGNYEQYF
TGTGCCAGCAGTCGGACAGGGAACTACGAGCAGTACTTC
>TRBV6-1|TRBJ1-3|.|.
CASSESATGGNTIYF
TGTGCCAGCAGTGAATCTGCCACAGGTGGAAACACCATATATTTT
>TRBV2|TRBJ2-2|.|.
CASTPRWLHTGELFF
TGTGCCAGCACCCCCAGATGGCTTCACACCGGGGAGCTGTTTTTT
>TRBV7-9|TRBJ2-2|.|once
CASSLSTYNGELFF
TGTGCCAGCAGCTTATCCACTTATAACGGGGAGCTGTTTTTT
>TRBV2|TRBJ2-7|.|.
CASSEEWSTYEQYF
TGTGCCAGCAGTGAAGAGTGGAGCACCTACGAGCAGTACTTC
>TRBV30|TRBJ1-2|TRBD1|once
CAWKYRGSDGYTF
TGTGCCTGGAAATACAGGGGGTCGGATGGCTACACCTTC
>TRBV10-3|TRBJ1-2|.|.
CAISVGREVANYGYTF
TGTGCCATCAGTGTGGGCAGGGAAGTGGCTAACTATGGCTACACCTTC
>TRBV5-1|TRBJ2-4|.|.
CASSLGLAKNIQYF
TGCGCCAGCAGCTTGGGGCTAGCCAAAAACATTCAGTACTTC
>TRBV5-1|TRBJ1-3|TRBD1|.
CASSLGPPGQGADTIYF
TGCGCCAGCAGCTTGGGGCCACCTGGACAGGGGGCAGACACCATATATTTT
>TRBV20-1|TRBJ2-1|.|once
CSAFYNEQFF
TGCAGTGCGTTCTACAATGAGCAGTTCTTC
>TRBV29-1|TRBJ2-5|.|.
CSVREETQYF
TGCAGCGTCCGGGAAGAGACCCAGTACTTC
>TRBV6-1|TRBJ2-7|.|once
CASSGPYEQYF
TGTGCCAGCAGTGGACCCTACGAGCAGTACTTC
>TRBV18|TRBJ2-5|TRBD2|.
CASSPGLAGSETQYF
TGTGCCAGCTCACCGGGACTAGCGGGATCAGAGACCCAGTACTTC
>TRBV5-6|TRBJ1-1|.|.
CASSRNREAFF
TGTGCCAGCAGCCGGAACCGCGAAGCTTTCTTT
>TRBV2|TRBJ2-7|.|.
CASSAGPMGSYEQYF
TGTGCCAGCAGCGCCGGGCCCATGGGGTCCTACGAGCAGTACTTC
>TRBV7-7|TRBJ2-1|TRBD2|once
CASSLSWSSGLDNEQFF
TGTGCTAGCAGCTTATCTTGGTCTAGCGGTCTCGACAATGAGCAGTTCTTC
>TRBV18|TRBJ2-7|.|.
CASSPPDRLFYEQYF
TGTGCCAGCTCACCACCGGACAGACTCTTCTACGAGCAGTACTTC
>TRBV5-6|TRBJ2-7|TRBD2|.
CASPRGPGRDYEQYF
TGTGCCAGTCCCCGTGGTCCAGGGAGGGACTACGAGCAGTACTTC
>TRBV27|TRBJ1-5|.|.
CASSLSGESGQPQHF
TGTGCCAGCAGTTTGTCTGGGGAAAGCGGTCAGCCCCAGCATTTT
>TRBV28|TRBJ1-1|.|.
CASSLPNMNTEAFF
TGTGCCAGCAGTTTACCTAACATGAACACTGAAGCTTTCTTT
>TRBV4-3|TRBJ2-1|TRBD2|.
CASSSQGGSGSPNEQFF
TGCGCCAGCAGCTCCCAAGGGGGGAGCGGGAGTCCGAATGAGCAGTTCTTC
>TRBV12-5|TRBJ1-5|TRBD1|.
CASGLGQVNSNQPQHF
TGTGCTAGTGGTTTAGGACAGGTTAATAGCAATCAGCCCCAGCATTTT
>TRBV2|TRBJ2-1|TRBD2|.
CASSESVAGGQFF
TGTGCCAGCAGTGAATCCGTGGCGGGAGGGCAGTTCTTC
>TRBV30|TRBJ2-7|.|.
CAWSGGVGVSYEQYF
TGTGCCTGGAGTGGGGGAGTCGGGGTATCCTACGAGCAGTACTTC
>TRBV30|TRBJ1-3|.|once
CAWSRSSGNTIYF
TGTGCCTGGAGCCGGAGCTCTGGAAACACCATATATTTT
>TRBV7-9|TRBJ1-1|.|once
CASSLAGGRRTEAFF
TGTGCCAGCAGCTTAGCTGGGGGGCGAAGGACTGAAGCTTTCTTT
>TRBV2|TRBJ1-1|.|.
CASSEVGSNTEAFF
TGTGCCAGCAGTGAGGTCGGATCGAACACTGAAGCTTTCTTT
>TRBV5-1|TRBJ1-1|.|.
CASSLSKENTEAFF
TGCGCCAGCAGCTTATCGAAAGAGAACACTGAAGCTTTCTTT
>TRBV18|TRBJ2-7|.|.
CASSPNYEQYF
TGTGCCAGCTCACCCAACTACGAGCAGTACTTC
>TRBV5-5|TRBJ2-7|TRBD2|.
CASSQLAGDSYEQYF
TGTGCCAGCAGTCAACTAGCGGGGGACTCCTACGAGCAGTACTTC
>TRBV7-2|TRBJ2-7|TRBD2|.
CASSLFAVAGVPSAEQYF
TGTGCCAGCAGCTTATTCGCGGTAGCGGGAGTTCCCTCCGCCGAGCAGTACTTC
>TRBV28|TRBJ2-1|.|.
CASSWAGGRGEQFF
TGTGCCAGCAGCTGGGCTGGGGGCCGTGGTGAGCAGTTCTTC
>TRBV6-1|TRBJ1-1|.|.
CASSPQVDTEAFF
TGTGCCAGCAGTCCTCAAGTGGACACTGAAGCTTTCTTT
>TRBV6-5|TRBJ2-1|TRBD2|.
CASSWTSGGVGEQFF
TGTGCCAGCAGTTGGACTAGCGGGGGTGTCGGTGAGCAGTTCTTC
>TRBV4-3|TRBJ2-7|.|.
CASSQVDRGEQYF
TGCGCCAGCAGCCAAGTGGATAGGGGGGAGCAGTACTTC
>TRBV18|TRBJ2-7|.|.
CASSPPAQAEQYF
TGTGCCAGCTCACCACCGGCGCAGGCCGAGCAGTACTTC
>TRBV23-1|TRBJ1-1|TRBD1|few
CASSPQFQGARTEAFF
TGCGCCAGCAGTCCCCAATTTCAGGGGGCGCGAACTGAAGCTTTCTTT
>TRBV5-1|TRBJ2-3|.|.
CASRREGTDTQYF
TGCGCCAGCAGAAGGGAGGGCACAGATACGCAGTATTTT
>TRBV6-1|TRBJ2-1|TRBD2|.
CASVLAGGDNEQFF
TGTGCCAGCGTCCTAGCGGGGGGGGATAATGAGCAGTTCTTC
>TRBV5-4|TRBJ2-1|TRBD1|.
CASSFGDRGMNNEQFF
TGTGCCAGCAGCTTCGGTGACAGGGGTATGAACAATGAGCAGTTCTTC
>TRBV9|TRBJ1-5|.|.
CASSARGGLEPQHF
TGTGCCAGCAGTGCCCGAGGGGGTTTGGAGCCCCAGCATTTT
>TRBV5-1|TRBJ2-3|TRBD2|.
CASSRGGSTDTQYF
TGCGCCAGCAGCCGCGGGGGTAGCACAGATACGCAGTATTTT
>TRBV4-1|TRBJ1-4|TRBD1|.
CASSQRGTVNEKLFF
TGCGCCAGCAGCCAACGCGGGACAGTAAATGAAAAACTGTTTTTT